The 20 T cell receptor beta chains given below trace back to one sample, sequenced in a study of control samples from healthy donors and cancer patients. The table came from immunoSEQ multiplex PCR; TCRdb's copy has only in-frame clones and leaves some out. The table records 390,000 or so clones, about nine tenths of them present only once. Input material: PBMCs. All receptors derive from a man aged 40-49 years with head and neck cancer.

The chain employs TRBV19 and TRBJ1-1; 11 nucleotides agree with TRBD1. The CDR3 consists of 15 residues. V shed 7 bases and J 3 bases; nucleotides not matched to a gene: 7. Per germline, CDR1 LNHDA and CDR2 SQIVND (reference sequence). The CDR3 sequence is CASTVGTGGYTEAFF. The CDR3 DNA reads TGTGCCAGTACCGTGGGGACAGGGGGATACACTGAAGCTTTCTTT.

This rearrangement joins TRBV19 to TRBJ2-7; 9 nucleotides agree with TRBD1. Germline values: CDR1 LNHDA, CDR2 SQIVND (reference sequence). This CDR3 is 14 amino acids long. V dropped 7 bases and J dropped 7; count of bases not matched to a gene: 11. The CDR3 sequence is CASNGGQGYGEQYF. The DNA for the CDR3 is TGTGCCAGTAATGGGGGACAGGGATATGGAGAGCAGTACTTC.

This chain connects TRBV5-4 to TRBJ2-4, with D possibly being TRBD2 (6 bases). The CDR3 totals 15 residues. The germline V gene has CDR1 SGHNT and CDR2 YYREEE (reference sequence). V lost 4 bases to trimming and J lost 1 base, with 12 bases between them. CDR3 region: CASSQLGGAKNIQYF. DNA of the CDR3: TGTGCCAGCAGCCAACTCGGAGGGGCCAAAAACATTCAGTACTTC.

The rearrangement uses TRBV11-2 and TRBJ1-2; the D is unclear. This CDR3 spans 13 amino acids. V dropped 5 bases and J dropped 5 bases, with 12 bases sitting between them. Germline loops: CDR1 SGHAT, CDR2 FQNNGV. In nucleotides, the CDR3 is TGTGCCAGCAGCCCCGCTCGGGTTTATGGCTACACCTTC. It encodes CASSPARVYGYTF. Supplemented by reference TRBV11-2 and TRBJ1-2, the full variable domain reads EAGVAQSPRYKIIEKRQSVAFWCNPISGHATLYWYQQILGQGPKLLIQFQNNGVVDDSQLPKDRFSAERLKGVDSTLKIQPAKLEDSAVYLCASSPARVYGYTFGSGTRLTVV.

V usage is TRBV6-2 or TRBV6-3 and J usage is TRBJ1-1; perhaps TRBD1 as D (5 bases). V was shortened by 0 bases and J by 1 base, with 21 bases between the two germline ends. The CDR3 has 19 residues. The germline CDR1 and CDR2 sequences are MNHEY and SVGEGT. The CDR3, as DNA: TGTGCCAGCAGTTACTCGTTCCTCCGTGGCGGGGGAGGGAACACTGAAGCTTTCTTT. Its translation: CASSYSFLRGGGGNTEAFF.

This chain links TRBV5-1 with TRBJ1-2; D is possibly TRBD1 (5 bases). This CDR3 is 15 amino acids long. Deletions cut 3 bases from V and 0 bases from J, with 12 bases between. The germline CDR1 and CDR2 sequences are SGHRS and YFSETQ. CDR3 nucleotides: TGCGCCAGCAGCTCTGAGGGGCCAGCTAACTATGGCTACACCTTC. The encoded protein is CASSSEGPANYGYTF.

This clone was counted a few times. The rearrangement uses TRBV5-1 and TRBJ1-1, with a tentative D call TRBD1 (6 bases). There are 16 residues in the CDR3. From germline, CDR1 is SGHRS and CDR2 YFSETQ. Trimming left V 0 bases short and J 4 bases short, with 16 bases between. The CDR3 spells CASSLDGGHDATEAFF. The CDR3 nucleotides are TGCGCCAGCAGCTTGGACGGGGGGCATGACGCCACTGAAGCTTTCTTT.

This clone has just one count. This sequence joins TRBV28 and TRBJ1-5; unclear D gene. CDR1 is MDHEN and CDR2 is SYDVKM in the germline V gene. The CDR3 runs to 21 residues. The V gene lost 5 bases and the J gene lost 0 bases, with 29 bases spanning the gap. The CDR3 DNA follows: TGTGCCAGCAGTCTAAACATCCCAGGTGGAGATCCGAAATATAGCAATCAGCCCCAGCATTTT. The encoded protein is CASSLNIPGGDPKYSNQPQHF. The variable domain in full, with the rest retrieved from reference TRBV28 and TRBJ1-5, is DVKVTQSSRYLVKRTGEKVFLECVQDMDHENMFWYRQDPGLGLRLIYFSYDVKMKEKGDIPEGYSVSREKKERFSLILESASTNQTSMYLCASSLNIPGGDPKYSNQPQHFGDGTRLSIL.

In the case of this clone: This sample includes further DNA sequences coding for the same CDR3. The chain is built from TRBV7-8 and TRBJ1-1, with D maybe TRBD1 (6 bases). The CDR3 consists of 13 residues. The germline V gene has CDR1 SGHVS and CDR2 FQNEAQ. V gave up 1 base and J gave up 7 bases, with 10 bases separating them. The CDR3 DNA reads TGTGCCAGCAGCTTAGGGAGGGGGGGTGAAGCTTTCTTT. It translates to CASSLGRGGEAFF.

The DNA for the CDR3 is TGTGCCACCAGCAGAGAGAGGAGCCGGGCCCAGTACTTC. Its protein is CATSRERSRAQYF. The chain combines TRBV15 with TRBJ2-5; D not resolved. This CDR3 contains 13 residues. From germline, CDR1 is LNHNV and CDR2 YYDKDF (reference sequence). V was pared by 0 bases and J by 9 bases, with 11 bases between.

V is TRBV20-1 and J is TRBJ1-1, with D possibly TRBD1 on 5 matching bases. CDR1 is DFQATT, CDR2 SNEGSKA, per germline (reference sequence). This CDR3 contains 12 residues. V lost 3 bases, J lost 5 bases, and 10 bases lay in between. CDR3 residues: CSASPGVTEAFF. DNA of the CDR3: TGCAGTGCTAGTCCGGGGGTGACTGAAGCTTTCTTT.

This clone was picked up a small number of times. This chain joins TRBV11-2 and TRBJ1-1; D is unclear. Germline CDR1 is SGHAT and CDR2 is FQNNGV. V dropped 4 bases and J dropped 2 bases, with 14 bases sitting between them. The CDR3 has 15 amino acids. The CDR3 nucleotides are TGTGCCAGCAGCTACGACACCCCCCTAAACACTGAAGCTTTCTTT. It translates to CASSYDTPLNTEAFF.

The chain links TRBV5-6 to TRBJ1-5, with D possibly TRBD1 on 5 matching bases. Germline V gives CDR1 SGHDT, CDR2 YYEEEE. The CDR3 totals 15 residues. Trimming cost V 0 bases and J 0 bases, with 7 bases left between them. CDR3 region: CASSLGQTSNQPQHF. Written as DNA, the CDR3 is TGTGCCAGCAGCTTGGGACAGACTAGCAATCAGCCCCAGCATTTT. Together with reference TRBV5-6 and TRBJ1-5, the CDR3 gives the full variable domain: DAGVTQSPTHLIKTRGQQVTLRCSPKSGHDTVSWYQQALGQGPQFIFQYYEEEERQRGNFPDRFSGHQFPNYSSELNVNALLLGDSALYLCASSLGQTSNQPQHFGDGTRLSIL.

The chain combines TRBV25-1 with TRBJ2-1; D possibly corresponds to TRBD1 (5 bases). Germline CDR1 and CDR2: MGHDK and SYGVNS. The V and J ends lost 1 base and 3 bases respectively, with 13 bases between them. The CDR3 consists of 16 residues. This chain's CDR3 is CASSESVGELYNEQFF. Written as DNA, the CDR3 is TGTGCCAGCAGTGAATCAGTAGGGGAACTCTACAATGAGCAGTTCTTC. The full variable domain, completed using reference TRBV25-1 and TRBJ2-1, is EADIYQTPRYLVIGTGKKITLECSQTMGHDKMYWYQQDPGMELHLIHYSYGVNSTEKGDLSSESTVSRIRTEHFPLTLESARPSHTSQYLCASSESVGELYNEQFFGPGTRLTVL.

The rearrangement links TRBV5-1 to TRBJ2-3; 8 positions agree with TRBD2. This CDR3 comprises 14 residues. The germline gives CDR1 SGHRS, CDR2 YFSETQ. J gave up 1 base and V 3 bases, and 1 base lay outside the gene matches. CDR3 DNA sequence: TGCGCCAGCAGCTCGGGAGGGCGCACAGATACGCAGTATTTT. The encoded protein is CASSSGGRTDTQYF.

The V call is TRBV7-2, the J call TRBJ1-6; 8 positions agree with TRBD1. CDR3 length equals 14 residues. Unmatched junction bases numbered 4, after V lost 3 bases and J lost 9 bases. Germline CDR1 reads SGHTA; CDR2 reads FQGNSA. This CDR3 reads CASSFGQGGSPLHF. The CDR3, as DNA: TGTGCCAGCAGCTTTGGACAGGGCGGTTCACCCCTCCACTTT. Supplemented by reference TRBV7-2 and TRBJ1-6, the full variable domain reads GAGVSQSPSNKVTEKGKDVELRCDPISGHTALYWYRQSLGQGLEFLIYFQGNSAPDKSGLPSDRFSAERTGGSVSTLTIQRTQQEDSAVYLCASSFGQGGSPLHFGNGTRLTVT.

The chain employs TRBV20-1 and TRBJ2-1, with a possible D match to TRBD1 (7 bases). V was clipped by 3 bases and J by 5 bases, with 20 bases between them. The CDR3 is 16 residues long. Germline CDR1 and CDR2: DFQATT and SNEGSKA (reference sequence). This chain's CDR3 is CSASSRERGRNNEQFF. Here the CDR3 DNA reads TGCAGTGCTAGTTCTCGGGAGAGGGGGCGAAACAATGAGCAGTTCTTC.

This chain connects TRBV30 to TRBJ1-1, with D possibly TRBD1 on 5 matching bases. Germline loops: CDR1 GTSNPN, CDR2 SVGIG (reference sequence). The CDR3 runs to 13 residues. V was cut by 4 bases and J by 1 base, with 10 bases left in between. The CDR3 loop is CAWTGPRNTEAFF. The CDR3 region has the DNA TGTGCCTGGACAGGGCCCAGGAACACTGAAGCTTTCTTT.

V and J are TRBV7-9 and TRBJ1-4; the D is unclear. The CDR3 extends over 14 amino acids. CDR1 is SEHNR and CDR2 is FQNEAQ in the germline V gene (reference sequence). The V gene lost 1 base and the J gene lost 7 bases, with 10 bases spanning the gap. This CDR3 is CASSLGSGGEKLFF. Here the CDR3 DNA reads TGTGCCAGCAGCTTAGGGTCGGGAGGTGAAAAACTGTTTTTT.

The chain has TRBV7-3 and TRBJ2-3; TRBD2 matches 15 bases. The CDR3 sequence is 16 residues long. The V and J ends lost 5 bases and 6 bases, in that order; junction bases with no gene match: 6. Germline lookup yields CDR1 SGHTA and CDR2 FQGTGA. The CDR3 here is CASSRGTSGRNDTQYF. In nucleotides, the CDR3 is TGTGCCAGCAGCCGAGGGACTAGCGGGAGGAACGATACGCAGTATTTT.